A selection of T cell receptor beta chains follows, all from one sample in a study of T cells in Graves' hyperthyroidism and ophthalmopathy. TCRdb analysed the multiplex PCR reads with MiXCR anew, one entry per CDR3 protein. The sample includes 550,000 to 850,000 distinct CDR3 sequences, around a sixth seen only once; the top ten take about a sixth. Input material: blood. The receptor source for this set is a woman aged 45-65 years with Graves' hyperthyroidism that later progressed to Graves' ophthalmopathy. Both conserved end residues are part of each CDR3. Fields, in order: CDR3 length, V gene, clone size, J gene, D gene, CDR3 protein, CDR3 DNA. The D gene is left open where the match is weak. For some rows the clone size is stated as once, few or many, or as a class when expanded; others skip it.

>14|TRBV9|many|TRBJ1-1|.
CASSVVTANTEAFF
TGTGCCAGCAGTGTCGTGACAGCCAACACTGAAGCTTTCTTT
>13|TRBV19|few|TRBJ1-5|.
CASMVGENQPQHF
TGTGCCAGTATGGTAGGGGAAAATCAGCCCCAGCATTTT
>15|TRBV6-1|few|TRBJ2-7|.
CASSEIQGGGYEQYF
TGTGCCAGCAGTGAAATTCAGGGAGGGGGCTACGAGCAGTACTTC
>17|TRBV7-9|few|TRBJ2-3|TRBD2
CASSFPIAGGPTDTQYF
TGTGCCAGCAGCTTTCCGATAGCGGGGGGGCCTACAGATACGCAGTATTTT
>16|TRBV30|many|TRBJ2-3|TRBD2
CAWSVGAGGITDTQYF
TGTGCCTGGAGTGTGGGGGCGGGGGGGATAACAGATACGCAGTATTTT
>11|TRBV2|many|TRBJ2-5|.
CASSEGETQYF
TGTGCCAGCAGTGAAGGAGAGACCCAGTACTTC
>14|TRBV14|few|TRBJ2-5|.
CASSHSTWRETQYF
TGTGCCAGCAGCCACTCGACGTGGAGGGAGACCCAGTACTTC
>15|TRBV5-1|few|TRBJ1-6|.
CASSLTAGVNSPLHF
TGCGCCAGCAGCTTGACTGCAGGGGTAAATTCACCCCTCCACTTT
>14|TRBV3-1|many|TRBJ2-3|TRBD2
CASSRGTSGDTQYF
TGTGCCAGCAGCCGTGGGACTAGCGGGGATACGCAGTATTTT
>13|TRBV7-2|many|TRBJ2-7|.
CASSPGFSREQYF
TGTGCCAGCAGCCCGGGGTTTTCGCGCGAGCAGTACTTC
>15|TRBV2|.|TRBJ2-6|.
CASSEGDSGANVLTF
TGTGCCAGCAGTGAAGGTGACTCTGGGGCCAACGTCCTGACTTTC
>16|TRBV9|.|TRBJ2-2|.
CASSVVGGPGTGELFF
TGTGCCAGCAGCGTAGTGGGGGGGCCTGGTACCGGGGAGCTGTTTTTT
>16|TRBV5-1|few|TRBJ1-4|.
CASSLVFGGTNEKLFF
TGCGCCAGCAGCTTGGTATTCGGGGGAACTAATGAAAAACTGTTTTTT
>13|TRBV7-9|.|TRBJ2-7|.
CASSLAPRYEQYF
TGTGCCAGCAGCTTAGCCCCCCGGTACGAGCAGTACTTC
>14|TRBV6-1|many|TRBJ2-7|.
CASRPQAPFYEQYF
TGTGCCAGCAGGCCCCAGGCACCCTTCTACGAGCAGTACTTC
>12|TRBV5-1|few|TRBJ2-5|.
CASGRDTETQYF
TGCGCCAGCGGCCGGGACACAGAGACCCAGTACTTC
>13|TRBV20-1|few|TRBJ1-4|.
CSAGDRFNEKLFF
TGCAGTGCTGGCGACAGGTTTAATGAAAAACTGTTTTTT
>15|TRBV7-8|many|TRBJ2-7|.
CASSLESLGSYEQYF
TGTGCCAGCAGCTTGGAGTCCCTAGGGAGCTACGAGCAGTACTTC
>13|TRBV12-3/TRBV12-4|many|TRBJ1-2|TRBD1
CASSRDRVRGYTF
TGTGCCAGCAGCCGGGACAGGGTTCGTGGCTACACCTTC
>15|TRBV25-1|.|TRBJ2-7|.
CASSESPSSSYEQYF
TGTGCCAGCAGTGAATCCCCATCCAGCTCCTACGAGCAGTACTTC
>14|TRBV5-8|.|TRBJ1-5|.
CASSYKYRDGGQHF
TGTGCCAGCAGCTATAAATACCGGGACGGAGGGCAGCATTTT
>13|TRBV20-1|few|TRBJ2-1|TRBD1
CSQGQGTYNEQFF
TGCAGCCAGGGACAGGGGACCTACAATGAGCAGTTCTTC
>14|TRBV5-6|few|TRBJ2-2|.
CASSLALNTGELFF
TGTGCCAGCAGCTTGGCACTGAACACCGGGGAGCTGTTTTTT
>22|TRBV12-3/TRBV12-4|once|TRBJ1-5|TRBD1
CASSPPGQGLPWLKGSNQPQHF
TGTGCCAGCAGCCCGCCCGGACAGGGCCTCCCGTGGTTGAAGGGGTCCAATCAGCCCCAGCATTTT
>14|TRBV9|few|TRBJ2-5|TRBD1
CASSGGDSRKTQYF
TGTGCCAGCAGCGGAGGGGACAGCCGAAAGACCCAGTACTTC
>17|TRBV6-1|many|TRBJ2-7|TRBD1
CASSPPRQGVISYEQYF
TGTGCCAGCAGCCCGCCCAGACAGGGAGTGATCTCCTACGAGCAGTACTTC
>17|TRBV2|.|TRBJ1-3|TRBD1
CASSIVRTGASGNTIYF
TGTGCCAGCAGTATTGTGAGGACAGGGGCCTCTGGAAACACCATATATTTT
>16|TRBV5-1|few|TRBJ2-1|.
CASSIQELSSYNEQFF
TGCGCCAGCAGCATACAGGAGTTGAGCTCCTACAATGAGCAGTTCTTC
>15|TRBV5-1|.|TRBJ1-6|TRBD1
CASSYGQGTDSPLHF
TGCGCCAGCAGCTACGGACAGGGAACGGATTCACCCCTCCACTTT
>13|TRBV6-1|.|TRBJ1-4|.
CATRLLINGKLFF
TGTGCCACCAGGCTGTTGATCAATGGAAAACTGTTTTTT
>14|TRBV18|.|TRBJ2-2|.
CASPGLINTGELFF
TGTGCCAGTCCGGGACTTATCAACACCGGGGAGCTGTTTTTT
>14|TRBV6-2/TRBV6-3|few|TRBJ2-1|TRBD1
CASRTGTGRHEQFF
TGTGCCAGCAGAACCGGGACAGGCAGGCATGAGCAGTTCTTC
>17|TRBV2|.|TRBJ1-6|TRBD1
CASSEGLGRGHVSPLHF
TGTGCCAGCAGTGAAGGATTAGGCAGGGGGCATGTTTCACCCCTCCACTTT
>11|TRBV7-9|many|TRBJ2-1|.
CASSLDHEQFF
TGTGCCAGCAGCTTAGATCATGAGCAGTTCTTC
>13|TRBV3-1|many|TRBJ2-1|.
CASKSSQGNEQFF
TGTGCCAGCAAGTCTAGCCAAGGGAATGAGCAGTTCTTC
>13|TRBV3-1|many|TRBJ2-1|.
CASSQRVNNEQFF
TGTGCCAGCAGCCAACGCGTCAACAATGAGCAGTTCTTC
>16|TRBV19|.|TRBJ2-1|TRBD2
CASSSQTSGGGNEQFF
TGTGCCAGTAGTTCCCAAACTAGCGGGGGGGGTAATGAGCAGTTCTTC
>13|TRBV9|.|TRBJ2-7|.
CASSVDSPNEQYF
TGTGCCAGCAGCGTAGACTCACCAAACGAGCAGTACTTC
>14|TRBV20-1|many|TRBJ2-3|TRBD1
CSARTGDPVVTQYF
TGCAGTGCTCGGACAGGGGACCCGGTAGTTACGCAGTATTTT
>14|TRBV28|many|TRBJ1-1|TRBD1
CASSPWRDSTEAFF
TGTGCCAGCAGTCCCTGGAGGGACAGCACTGAAGCTTTCTTT
>12|TRBV29-1|.|TRBJ2-2|.
CSGHGGTGELFF
TGCAGCGGACATGGGGGTACCGGGGAGCTGTTTTTT
>15|TRBV7-2|few|TRBJ1-5|TRBD1
CASSLARGPYQPQHF
TGTGCCAGCAGCTTAGCCAGGGGGCCCTATCAGCCCCAGCATTTT
>12|TRBV4-1|.|TRBJ2-2|.
CASSHFSGELFF
TGCGCCAGCAGCCACTTTAGCGGGGAGCTGTTTTTT
>13|TRBV29-1|.|TRBJ2-5|.
CSVEGKGLETQYF
TGCAGCGTTGAAGGGAAAGGGCTGGAGACCCAGTACTTC
>11|TRBV7-9|.|TRBJ1-2|.
CASAERVGYTF
TGTGCCAGCGCCGAAAGGGTCGGCTACACCTTC
>15|TRBV3-1|many|TRBJ1-1|.
CASSPVLRANTEAFF
TGTGCCAGCAGCCCGGTTCTGAGAGCGAACACTGAAGCTTTCTTT
>15|TRBV11-2|many|TRBJ2-1|.
CASRVVWGSYNEQFF
TGTGCCAGCAGGGTCGTTTGGGGCTCCTACAATGAGCAGTTCTTC
>14|TRBV30|many|TRBJ1-1|.
CAWNQAGGHTEAFF
TGTGCCTGGAATCAAGCTGGGGGCCACACTGAAGCTTTCTTT
>14|TRBV4-2|few|TRBJ2-7|TRBD1
CASSQTRTGHEQYF
TGTGCCAGCAGCCAAACCCGGACAGGGCACGAGCAGTACTTC
>15|TRBV11-3|many|TRBJ2-3|.
CASSLEEGPTDTQYF
TGTGCCAGCAGCTTAGAGGAGGGGCCCACAGATACGCAGTATTTT